This T cell receptor beta chain was observed in a study of T-cell reconstitution after alpha-beta-depleted transplantation in children. Details on this clonotype: The antigen remains unidentified.

It was with unique molecular identifiers that the TCRbeta library was prepared. Each CDR3 protein is one row after TCRdb ran MiXCR on the PCR reads. The sample lists under 400,000 distinct CDR3 sequences, approximately 23% occurring once. CDR1 and CDR2 from the germline V gene are SGHRS and YFSETQ. After removal of 1 base from V and 11 bases from J, the junction contained 11 bases not matched to a gene. CDR3 length: 15 residues. Study-wide points: Elevated TCRbeta diversity at day 60 was traced, in some patients, to surviving recipient T cells and thymic progenitors. Approximately two months post-transplant, alpha-beta T cells reportedly originated from several hundred expanded graft clones. Most T-cell counts and diversity one year after the transplant came from T cells that were newly produced.

The chain recombines TRBV5-1 with TRBJ1-1, with 10 bases lining up with TRBD1. This specimen consisted of PBMCs, mostly from graft donor cells, obtained 180 days after TCRalphabeta/CD19-depleted stem cell transplant. The receptor was derived from a male patient between 10 and 17 years old who had a stem cell transplant for acute lymphoblastic leukemia, so the T cells may come from the graft donor. The CDR3 sequence: CASSLPTGGSGGAFF. DNA of the CDR3: TGCGCCAGCAGCTTGCCGACAGGGGGCTCAGGAGGGGCTTTCTTT.